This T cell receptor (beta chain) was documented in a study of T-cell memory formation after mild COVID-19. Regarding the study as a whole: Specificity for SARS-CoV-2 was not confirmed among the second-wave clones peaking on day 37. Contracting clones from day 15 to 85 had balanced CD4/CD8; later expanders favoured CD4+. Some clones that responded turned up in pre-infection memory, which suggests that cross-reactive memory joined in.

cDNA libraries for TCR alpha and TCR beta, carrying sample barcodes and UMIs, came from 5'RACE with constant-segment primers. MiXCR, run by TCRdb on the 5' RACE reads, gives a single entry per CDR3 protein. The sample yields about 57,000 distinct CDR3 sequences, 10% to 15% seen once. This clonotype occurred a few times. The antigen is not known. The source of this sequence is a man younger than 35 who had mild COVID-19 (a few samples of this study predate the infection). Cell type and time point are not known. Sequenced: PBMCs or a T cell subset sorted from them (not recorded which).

CDR3 nucleotides: TGTGCCAGCTCTCCAGTCGCGTCCAACAGGGGGTCCTACGAGCAGTACTTC. It codes for CASSPVASNRGSYEQYF. The chain is built from TRBV18 and TRBJ2-7; TRBD1 agrees at 8 bases. J gave up 1 base and V 6 bases, and 14 bases lay outside the gene matches. Germline V gives CDR1 KGHSH, CDR2 LQKENI. CDR3 length: 17 amino acids.